Listed below are T cell receptor beta chains from one sample, sequenced in a study of blood T cell repertoires in COVID-19. TCRdb's table, derived via immunoSEQ multiplex PCR, lists solely in-frame clones and lacks some. This table holds under 45,000 clones, approximately 84% found once. Source material: peripheral blood. The receptors come from a man between 65 and 80 years old with COVID-19, enrolled during active disease. Each CDR3 is given with its conserved first and last residue. Each record gives: V gene, CDR3 length, D gene, clone size, J gene, CDR3 DNA, CDR3 protein. D genes are given only for firm matches. Only some rows state a clone size, as once, few, many or a class for expanded clones.

TRBV7-2,14,.,few,TRBJ2-5,TGTGCCAGCAGCTCTCCAGGAGGACAAGAGACCCAGTACTTC,CASSSPGGQETQYF
TRBV2,15,.,.,TRBJ1-2,TGTGCCAGCAAGCGGGAGGGGGGCGTGGGAGGAGGCTACACCTTC,CASKREGGVGGGYTF
TRBV9,14,.,once,TRBJ1-1,TGTGCCAGCAGCTTCCTGGGGGGGCACCGGGAAGCTTTCTTT,CASSFLGGHREAFF
TRBV4-1,14,.,.,TRBJ2-4,TGCGCCAGCAGCCAAGAGACATCTATCAACATTCAGTACTTC,CASSQETSINIQYF
TRBV5-8,15,TRBD1,once,TRBJ1-5,TGTGCCAGCAGTCACATTGGACAGGGCGATCAGCCCCAGCATTTT,CASSHIGQGDQPQHF
TRBV7-9,17,.,.,TRBJ2-7,TGTGCCAGCAGCTCCACCCTACCGGGAGTAGCGTTCTACGAGCAGTACTTC,CASSSTLPGVAFYEQYF
TRBV4-2,16,TRBD2,once,TRBJ2-3,TGTGCCAGCAGCCGCGGACTAGCGGATAGCACAGATACGCAGTATTTT,CASSRGLADSTDTQYF
TRBV6-5,16,TRBD1,.,TRBJ2-2,TGTGCCAGCAGTTATGCGCAGGGGGCGACGGTCGGGGAGCTGTTTTTT,CASSYAQGATVGELFF
TRBV2,15,TRBD1,.,TRBJ2-2,TGTGCCAGCAGTGCACAGGGGGCGGGCACCGGGGAGCTGTTTTTT,CASSAQGAGTGELFF
TRBV3-1/TRBV3-2,12,.,.,TRBJ1-2,TGTGCCAGCAGCCAAGCCCTTTCGGGCTACACCTTC,CASSQALSGYTF
TRBV6-5,13,TRBD2,few,TRBJ2-7,TGTGCCAGCGGTCGTCTAGCGGGAAACGAGCAGTACTTC,CASGRLAGNEQYF
TRBV5-5,15,.,.,TRBJ1-6,TGTGCCAGCACCTTCTGGTCGGAGGATGGCTCACCCCTCCACTTT,CASTFWSEDGSPLHF
TRBV5-6,13,TRBD2,few,TRBJ2-1,TGTGCCAGCAGCACGGGACTAGAGGTTGAGCAGTTCTTC,CASSTGLEVEQFF
TRBV5-3,13,TRBD2,.,TRBJ2-1,TGTGCCAGAATCAGCGGGAGTTATGATGAGCAGTTCTTC,CARISGSYDEQFF
TRBV4-2,18,TRBD2,.,TRBJ2-6,TGTGCCAGCAGCCAAGTGGCTAGCGGAGGCTCTGGGGCCAACGTCCTGACTTTC,CASSQVASGGSGANVLTF
TRBV2,16,TRBD1,.,TRBJ1-4,TGTGCCAGCACCGTGGACAGGGGATCAACTAATGAAAAACTGTTTTTT,CASTVDRGSTNEKLFF
TRBV29-1,13,.,.,TRBJ1-3,TGCAGCGTTGGTGGGCACTCTGGAAACACCATATATTTT,CSVGGHSGNTIYF
TRBV6-1,12,.,.,TRBJ1-5,TGTGCCAGCAGTGAAGGCGGGCAGCCCCAGCATTTT,CASSEGGQPQHF
TRBV7-3,14,.,.,TRBJ2-1,TGTGCCAGCAGCCCCAAGGGCGGGAAGGATGAGCAGTTCTTC,CASSPKGGKDEQFF
TRBV11-3,15,TRBD1,few,TRBJ2-5,TGTGCCAGCAGCTCCCAGACAGGGGGCATCGAGACCCAGTACTTC,CASSSQTGGIETQYF
TRBV28,15,TRBD1,once,TRBJ2-7,TGTGCCAGCAGCGATACAGGGGGTCCCCCCTACGAGCAGTACTTC,CASSDTGGPPYEQYF
TRBV25-1,15,TRBD1,.,TRBJ1-4,TGTGCCAGCAGTGATACAGGGGGTTCGGCCGAAAAACTGTTTTTT,CASSDTGGSAEKLFF
TRBV7-9,14,TRBD1,.,TRBJ1-2,TGTGCCAGCAGCAACGCAGACAGGGCCTGGGGCTACACCTTC,CASSNADRAWGYTF
TRBV2,21,TRBD2,few,TRBJ2-4,TGTGCCAGCAGTGCCCTAGGGCTAGCGGGAGGGCCGGGGAAACCCAAAAACATTCAGTACTTC,CASSALGLAGGPGKPKNIQYF
TRBV4-3,18,TRBD1,.,TRBJ2-3,TGCGCCAGCAGCCGCGGACAGGGGCAGGTTGGATTCACAGATACGCAGTATTTT,CASSRGQGQVGFTDTQYF
TRBV5-4,12,.,.,TRBJ1-1,TGTGCCAGCAGCCCGAGGAGGGGAGAAGCTTTCTTT,CASSPRRGEAFF
TRBV6-1,17,TRBD2,.,TRBJ2-3,TGTGCCAGCAGTGAGGCAGAGGCTAGCGGTAGCACAGATACGCAGTATTTT,CASSEAEASGSTDTQYF
TRBV18,15,TRBD1,.,TRBJ2-1,TGTGCCAGCTCACCAGGGACAGGCTCCTACAATGAGCAGTTCTTC,CASSPGTGSYNEQFF
TRBV4-3,13,.,.,TRBJ2-7,TGCGCCAGCAGCCAAGAACGAGGGAACGAGCAGTACTTC,CASSQERGNEQYF
TRBV5-1,15,.,.,TRBJ1-3,TGCGCCAGCAGCCTGAAGCATAACTCTGGAAACACCATATATTTT,CASSLKHNSGNTIYF
TRBV6-2/TRBV6-3,16,TRBD2,.,TRBJ2-4,TGTGCCAGCAGTTACACCGAGGGACTAGTCGTGGACATTCAGTACTTC,CASSYTEGLVVDIQYF
TRBV5-1,14,TRBD2,.,TRBJ2-7,TGCGCCAGCAGCTTGAGCGGGAGCTCCTACGAGCAGTACTTC,CASSLSGSSYEQYF
TRBV4-1,16,TRBD2,.,TRBJ2-7,TGCGCCAGCAGCCAAGATCTGAGCGGGAGAAGGTACGAGCAGTACTTC,CASSQDLSGRRYEQYF
TRBV7-9,15,TRBD2,once,TRBJ2-1,TGTGCCAGCAGGTCTAGCGGGAGCTCCTACAATGAGCAGTTCTTC,CASRSSGSSYNEQFF
TRBV9,14,.,few,TRBJ2-5,TGTGCCAGCAGCGTAGGCATGGCCGGGGAGACCCAGTACTTC,CASSVGMAGETQYF
TRBV6-6,16,TRBD2,.,TRBJ2-7,TGTGCCAGCAGTTACTCCAGGACTAGCGGGAGCTACGAGCAGTACTTC,CASSYSRTSGSYEQYF
TRBV28,16,TRBD1,.,TRBJ1-2,TGTGCCAGCAGCAGTCCCTCCAGGGGGCGCGGCTATGGCTACACCTTC,CASSSPSRGRGYGYTF
TRBV30,13,.,.,TRBJ1-2,TGTGCCTGGAGTGACCAGGGGAACTATGGCTACACCTTC,CAWSDQGNYGYTF
TRBV18,16,TRBD1,.,TRBJ1-2,TGTGCCAGCTCACCTCGCCGGGACAGTGCCCTCTATGGCTACACCTTC,CASSPRRDSALYGYTF
TRBV30,13,TRBD1,.,TRBJ2-7,TGTGCCTGGAGTTTCGGGACAGCCTACGAGCAGTACTTC,CAWSFGTAYEQYF
TRBV7-3,15,TRBD2,few,TRBJ2-1,TGTGCCAGCAGCTTAACCGGACTAGCGAGTAATGAGCAGTTCTTC,CASSLTGLASNEQFF
TRBV6-1,18,TRBD2,few,TRBJ2-3,TGTGCCAGCAGTGCAAATGGGATACTAGCGGGTGGCACAGATACGCAGTATTTT,CASSANGILAGGTDTQYF
TRBV27,18,TRBD2,.,TRBJ2-1,TGTGCCAGCAGCCAGCCTTTGGGCCGACTAGCGGGAGGTGATGAGCAGTTCTTC,CASSQPLGRLAGGDEQFF
TRBV6-1,15,.,.,TRBJ1-5,TGTGCCAGCAGTGAAGGTCCAGGGTTGAATCAGCCCCAGCATTTT,CASSEGPGLNQPQHF
TRBV6-5,14,.,once,TRBJ1-3,TGTGCCAGCAGTAACAGGGTACCTGGAAACACCATATATTTT,CASSNRVPGNTIYF
TRBV7-2,12,.,.,TRBJ1-3,TGTGCCAGCAGTCCCATTGGAAACACCATATATTTT,CASSPIGNTIYF
TRBV15,16,.,once,TRBJ2-3,TGTGCCACCAGCAGAGATAGTACAGGGTTCACAGATACGCAGTATTTT,CATSRDSTGFTDTQYF
TRBV19,17,TRBD2,.,TRBJ2-2,TGTGCCAGTAGTATAGACTCGCGGGAGGTGAGCACCGGGGAGCTGTTTTTT,CASSIDSREVSTGELFF
TRBV7-2,16,.,.,TRBJ1-1,TGTGCCAGCAGCTTAGGATCGGTGGGGCTGGGGACTGAAGCTTTCTTT,CASSLGSVGLGTEAFF
TRBV9,18,.,.,TRBJ2-5,TGTGCCAGCAGCGTAGACCCCCCATTCGGGGGAGTGCCAGAGACCCAGTACTTC,CASSVDPPFGGVPETQYF
TRBV11-2,17,.,.,TRBJ1-5,TGTGCCAGCAGCTTGGGATCAGGGAGGTTGAGGAATCAGCCCCAGCATTTT,CASSLGSGRLRNQPQHF
TRBV11-3,15,TRBD2,.,TRBJ2-5,TGTGCCAGCAGCTTAGGCGGGAGCCTCCAAGAGACCCAGTACTTC,CASSLGGSLQETQYF
TRBV9,15,.,few,TRBJ2-2,TGTGCCAGCAGCCCTCGGGTAGTGAACACCGGGGAGCTGTTTTTT,CASSPRVVNTGELFF